This TCR beta chain originates from a study of technical replicates of blood from four donors. This clone was recorded a few times. Germline V gene lookup returns CDR1 KGHSY and CDR2 FQNENV. V dropped 0 bases and J dropped 8 bases, with 13 bases sitting between them. The CDR3 is made up of 14 amino acids. The method was immunoSEQ multiplex PCR; TCRdb's version includes in-frame clones alone and lacks a portion of them. Of 60,000 to 80,000 clones in the sample, roughly 92% were seen once. The receptor comes from a human donor in good health. Some clones in this sample may be carry-over from other donors' samples. The chain uses TRBV16 and TRBJ1-2; no reliable D call. The sequencing input was PBMCs. DNA for the CDR3: TGTGCCAGCAGCCAATCGGCCAGGCGAACGGGCTACACCTTC. Translating it yields CASSQSARRTGYTF.